These T cell receptor beta chains were read from a single sample in a study of T cell responses to AZD1222 COVID-19 vaccine. TCRdb keeps only in-frame clones here, not all; method: immunoSEQ multiplex PCR. The sample includes some 130,000 clones, 70% to 90% of them seen just once. The starting material was peripheral blood, obtained on day 0 of AZD1222 vaccination. The receptors here all came from an adult in good health. The conserved cysteine and the conserved F or W are not part of the CDR3 here.

V: TRBV4-2; J: TRBJ2-7; CDR3: ASSLSSGIAYEQY
V: TRBV18; J: TRBJ1-6; CDR3: ASSLANSPLH
V: TRBV15; J: TRBJ2-1; CDR3: ATSRGQDYNEQF
V: TRBV11-2; J: TRBJ2-5; CDR3: ASSLNSRETQY
V: TRBV24-1; J: TRBJ1-2; CDR3: ATSATGRTDYGYT
V: TRBV28; J: TRBJ1-2; CDR3: ASSSTGPDYGYT
V: TRBV27; J: TRBJ1-6; CDR3: ASSLQTGVNSPLH
V: TRBV27; J: TRBJ1-1; CDR3: ASRSQGTFFMNTEAF
V: TRBV6-5; J: TRBJ2-2; CDR3: ASNPDAGELF
V: TRBV28; J: TRBJ2-1; CDR3: ASRKGTASSYNEQF
V: TRBV12-2; J: TRBJ1-2; CDR3: ASRSQGAGGYT
V: TRBV6-5; J: TRBJ1-1; CDR3: ASSFRDTNTEAF
V: TRBV7-9; J: TRBJ1-1; CDR3: ASSLPSEAF
V: TRBV27; J: TRBJ1-2; CDR3: ASKRGGTYGYT
V: TRBV15; J: TRBJ2-3; CDR3: ATSRDRVTNTQY
V: TRBV4-2; J: TRBJ1-4; CDR3: ASSQDLARVEEKLF
V: TRBV7-3; J: TRBJ2-2; CDR3: ASSFGAGELF
V: TRBV30; J: TRBJ2-3; CDR3: AWTLVGGGLADTQY
V: TRBV18; J: TRBJ2-5; CDR3: ASSPSGRGSQQETQY
V: TRBV28; J: TRBJ2-2; CDR3: ASAGTGVTGELF
V: TRBV7-9; J: TRBJ2-3; CDR3: ASSLALGSTRLTDTQY
V: TRBV9; J: TRBJ2-2; CDR3: ASSAPPGTVNTGELF
V: TRBV11-2; J: TRBJ1-2; CDR3: ASSLDPGGYT
V: TRBV28; J: TRBJ2-3; CDR3: ASSLPALSGRTDTQY
V: TRBV6-6; J: TRBJ1-1; CDR3: AIGRETENTEAF
V: TRBV20-1; J: TRBJ2-1; CDR3: SAPDSNEQF
V: TRBV19; J: TRBJ1-2; CDR3: ASSTVHRGNYGYT
V: TRBV19; J: TRBJ2-7; CDR3: ASVSSGRASGEQY
V: TRBV5-1; J: TRBJ1-2; CDR3: ASTLDGANYGYT
V: TRBV30; J: TRBJ2-2; CDR3: AWSVWGTKTPGELF
V: TRBV6-5; J: TRBJ1-5; CDR3: ASSYRRDANQPQH
V: TRBV7-9; J: TRBJ2-3; CDR3: ASSSRDRSSTDTQY
V: TRBV28; J: TRBJ1-6; CDR3: ASSLEDTDKIH
V: TRBV28; J: TRBJ1-1; CDR3: ASSLGGGTGIRNTEAF
V: TRBV7-6; J: TRBJ2-1; CDR3: ASSSGGQMINEQF
V: TRBV14; J: TRBJ2-7; CDR3: ASRSGGRAYEQY
V: TRBV3-1/TRBV3-2; J: TRBJ2-7; CDR3: ASSQVRTEQY
V: TRBV11-3; J: TRBJ2-7; CDR3: ASSLFSTYSYEQY
V: TRBV2; J: TRBJ2-1; CDR3: ASMGLAGTYNEQF
V: TRBV5-8; J: TRBJ1-2; CDR3: ASSLGRTLYGYT
V: TRBV4-2; J: TRBJ2-7; CDR3: ASSQGPGSSYEQY
V: TRBV5-1; J: TRBJ1-1; CDR3: ASSLFAKNTEAF
V: TRBV6-6; J: TRBJ1-1; CDR3: ASRGTVLGTEAF
V: TRBV11-1; J: TRBJ2-1; CDR3: ASSIYFHEQF
V: TRBV5-1; J: TRBJ2-1; CDR3: ASSLTSGGTNNEQF
V: TRBV6-2/TRBV6-3; J: TRBJ1-1; CDR3: ASSPWENTEAF
V: TRBV5-4; J: TRBJ2-1; CDR3: ASTLSGSAYNEQF
V: TRBV24-1; J: TRBJ1-2; CDR3: ATSAGVYGYT
V: TRBV5-1; J: TRBJ2-7; CDR3: ASSFSRTGPFSFEQY
V: TRBV19; J: TRBJ1-5; CDR3: ASSPRTGNSNQPQH
V: TRBV5-1; J: TRBJ1-2; CDR3: ASSLDGGNYGYT
V: TRBV27; J: TRBJ1-5; CDR3: ASSLGGLRPQH
V: TRBV5-1; J: TRBJ2-3; CDR3: ASSLSGDGTDTQY
V: TRBV11-2; J: TRBJ2-2; CDR3: ASSLNIQTGELF
V: TRBV5-1; J: TRBJ2-2; CDR3: ASSLGTSNTGELF
V: TRBV12-5; J: TRBJ2-1; CDR3: ASGLVLSGTGFYNEQF
V: TRBV2; J: TRBJ1-6; CDR3: ASSGVGDDNSPLH